This T cell receptor (beta chain) appears in the sequencing data of a study of Graves' ophthalmopathy and Graves' hyperthyroidism. Study conclusions and caveats: A majority of expanded thyroid clonotypes exceeding 0.001 frequency were likewise present in blood. The model predicted progression of ophthalmopathy with a sensitivity of roughly 66%, and its specificity was about 76%.

About this clonotype itself: Its antigen is unidentified.

The CDR3 has 14 residues. Deletions cut 3 bases from V and 6 bases from J, with 14 bases between. RNA transcripts yielded amplified TCR beta CDR3 regions. First-round RT-PCR employed HTBI primers, with a second-round multiplex PCR after it. TCRdb reprocessed the multiplex PCR reads with MiXCR, giving one entry per CDR3 protein. The repertoire includes around 1,000,000 distinct CDR3 sequences, 35% to 45% of them detected once, and roughly 11% sits in the top ten. The authors enrolled newly diagnosed hyperthyroidism patients aged 18 to 65 with under 2 months' duration. This rearrangement joins TRBV12-3 or TRBV12-4 to TRBJ1-1; no clear D gene. The clonotype was recovered from an adult man with Graves' hyperthyroidism. The material sequenced was peripheral blood or thyroid tissue (not recorded which). The CDR3 DNA sequence: TGTGCCAGCAGTTTCGACCTTACCGGGGCTGAAGCTTTCTTT. Residues: CASSFDLTGAEAFF.